These T cell receptor beta chains were read from a single sample in a study of T-cell memory formation after mild COVID-19. TCRdb processed the 5' RACE reads anew with MiXCR; each CDR3 protein has one entry. The sample records 400,000 to 500,000 distinct CDR3 sequences, 24% being singletons. Sequenced material: PBMCs or a T cell subset sorted from them (not recorded which). These receptors came from an adult woman who had mild COVID-19 (a few samples of this study predate the infection). Cell type and time point are not known. Both conserved end residues are part of each CDR3. Each record gives: CDR3 protein, CDR3 DNA, D gene, clone size, J gene, V gene. The D gene is left open where the match is weak. The size field is filled for only some rows; it gives once, few, many or a size class.

CDR3: CASSLMGLTNYGYTF; DNA: TGTGCCAGCAGCTTAATGGGACTGACGAACTATGGCTACACCTTC; D: .; size: .; J: TRBJ1-2; V: TRBV11-2
CDR3: CASSRLGLAGSPLHF; DNA: TGTGCCAGCAGCCGACTGGGCCTTGCGGGGTCACCCCTCCACTTT; D: .; size: .; J: TRBJ1-6; V: TRBV2
CDR3: CSVAGHYTYEQYF; DNA: TGCAGCGTTGCGGGACACTACACCTACGAGCAGTACTTC; D: .; size: .; J: TRBJ2-7; V: TRBV29-1
CDR3: CASSPRWDRGLYEQYF; DNA: TGTGCCAGCTCACCACGTTGGGACAGGGGGCTTTACGAGCAGTACTTC; D: TRBD1; size: .; J: TRBJ2-7; V: TRBV18
CDR3: CASRSSSGGNGYTF; DNA: TGCGCCAGCAGGAGCTCCTCGGGAGGGAATGGCTACACCTTC; D: .; size: few; J: TRBJ1-2; V: TRBV5-1
CDR3: CASSIEGAGPYNEQFF; DNA: TGTGCCAGTAGTATAGAGGGTGCGGGGCCTTACAATGAGCAGTTCTTC; D: .; size: few; J: TRBJ2-1; V: TRBV19
CDR3: CASSDFVSTDTQYF; DNA: TGTGCCAGCAGTGACTTTGTCAGCACAGATACGCAGTATTTT; D: .; size: .; J: TRBJ2-3; V: TRBV2
CDR3: CASSYWSSGRVSSYNEQFF; DNA: TGTGCCAGCAGTTACTGGTCTAGCGGGAGGGTAAGCTCCTACAATGAGCAGTTCTTC; D: TRBD2; size: .; J: TRBJ2-1; V: TRBV6-2/TRBV6-3
CDR3: CASGLGGEYEQYF; DNA: TGTGCCAGCGGGTTAGGAGGGGAGTACGAGCAGTACTTC; D: .; size: .; J: TRBJ2-7; V: TRBV7-3
CDR3: CSAGGQETQYF; DNA: TGCAGCGCGGGGGGCCAAGAGACCCAGTACTTC; D: TRBD2; size: few; J: TRBJ2-5; V: TRBV29-1
CDR3: CATSDPGTGADNEQFF; DNA: TGTGCCACCAGTGATCCCGGGACAGGGGCGGACAATGAGCAGTTCTTC; D: TRBD1; size: few; J: TRBJ2-1; V: TRBV24-1
CDR3: CASSSWTGAGELFF; DNA: TGTGCCAGCAGCTCCTGGACAGGGGCCGGGGAGCTGTTTTTT; D: TRBD1; size: .; J: TRBJ2-2; V: TRBV11-2
CDR3: CASSQGTGSTDTQYF; DNA: TGTGCCAGCAGCCAAGGTACGGGCAGCACAGATACGCAGTATTTT; D: .; size: few; J: TRBJ2-3; V: TRBV4-2
CDR3: CASSQEGLAGAKYQETQYF; DNA: TGTGCCAGCAGCCAAGAGGGACTAGCGGGGGCCAAGTACCAAGAGACCCAGTACTTC; D: TRBD2; size: .; J: TRBJ2-5; V: TRBV3-1
CDR3: CASSQSLANSPYEQYF; DNA: TGTGCCAGCAGCCAGTCCTTAGCGAATTCCCCCTACGAGCAGTACTTC; D: .; size: .; J: TRBJ2-7; V: TRBV5-4
CDR3: CASSQGGGQPLTGELFF; DNA: TGTGCCAGCAGCCAAGGAGGGGGACAGCCCCTCACCGGGGAGCTGTTTTTT; D: TRBD1; size: few; J: TRBJ2-2; V: TRBV3-1
CDR3: CASSRTGGRRQPQHF; DNA: TGTGCCAGCAGTCGGACAGGGGGCCGGCGTCAGCCCCAGCATTTT; D: TRBD1; size: .; J: TRBJ1-5; V: TRBV6-6
CDR3: CASSVGVYGGRETQYF; DNA: TGTGCCAGCAGCGTAGGGGTCTATGGGGGAAGGGAGACCCAGTACTTC; D: .; size: few; J: TRBJ2-5; V: TRBV9
CDR3: CASSQSGLAGYAETQYF; DNA: TGTGCCAGCAGCCAGTCGGGACTAGCGGGATACGCGGAGACCCAGTACTTC; D: TRBD2; size: few; J: TRBJ2-5; V: TRBV3-1
CDR3: CSSSSVRENFF; DNA: TGTTCCAGCAGCTCCGTGAGAGAGAATTTCTTC; D: .; size: .; J: TRBJ2-1; V: TRBV5-8
CDR3: CASSLQTGPLAEAFF; DNA: TGCGCCAGCAGCTTGCAGACGGGCCCCCTCGCTGAAGCTTTCTTT; D: .; size: .; J: TRBJ1-1; V: TRBV5-1
CDR3: CSAITGQSYGYTF; DNA: TGCAGTGCTATAACGGGACAGAGCTATGGCTACACCTTC; D: TRBD1; size: .; J: TRBJ1-2; V: TRBV20-1
CDR3: CASSLTISSYNEQFF; DNA: TGTGCCAGCAGCCTGACCATTAGCTCCTACAATGAGCAGTTCTTC; D: .; size: few; J: TRBJ2-1; V: TRBV7-9
CDR3: CASSSPAGNNEQFF; DNA: TGTGCCAGCAGCTCTCCAGCGGGGAACAATGAGCAGTTCTTC; D: TRBD2; size: .; J: TRBJ2-1; V: TRBV7-3
CDR3: CSVRGSAGELFF; DNA: TGCAGCGTTCGGGGGAGTGCCGGGGAGCTGTTTTTT; D: .; size: few; J: TRBJ2-2; V: TRBV29-1
CDR3: CASSFGDNTEAFF; DNA: TGCGCCAGCAGCTTCGGGGATAACACTGAAGCTTTCTTT; D: .; size: few; J: TRBJ1-1; V: TRBV5-1
CDR3: CASSYSSGGYSPLHF; DNA: TGTGCCAGCAGTTACTCATCAGGGGGCTATTCACCCCTCCACTTT; D: TRBD1; size: few; J: TRBJ1-6; V: TRBV6-5
CDR3: CASSVGVMNTEAFF; DNA: TGTGCCAGCAGCGTAGGGGTCATGAACACTGAAGCTTTCTTT; D: .; size: few; J: TRBJ1-1; V: TRBV9
CDR3: CASNDRDTGELFF; DNA: TGTGCCAGCAACGACAGGGACACCGGGGAGCTGTTTTTT; D: TRBD1; size: few; J: TRBJ2-2; V: TRBV6-2/TRBV6-3
CDR3: CASTGQANEKLFF; DNA: TGTGCCAGCACGGGACAGGCAAATGAAAAACTGTTTTTT; D: TRBD1; size: few; J: TRBJ1-4; V: TRBV2
CDR3: CASSLATGGISSGELFF; DNA: TGCGCCAGCAGCTTGGCAACAGGGGGTATATCCTCCGGGGAGCTGTTTTTT; D: TRBD1; size: .; J: TRBJ2-2; V: TRBV5-1
CDR3: CASSSGPTGEQYF; DNA: TGTGCCAGCAGCTCGGGCCCGACGGGGGAGCAGTACTTC; D: .; size: many; J: TRBJ2-7; V: TRBV7-9
CDR3: CASSLGSSPYGYTF; DNA: TGTGCCAGCAGCTTAGGTTCCAGCCCTTATGGCTACACCTTC; D: .; size: .; J: TRBJ1-2; V: TRBV7-9
CDR3: CASSQGPNGQPQHF; DNA: TGTGCCAGCAGCCAAGGACCTAATGGACAGCCCCAGCATTTT; D: .; size: .; J: TRBJ1-5; V: TRBV3-1
CDR3: CASSHSSPGLPNYGYTF; DNA: TGTGCCAGCAGTCACTCCTCCCCGGGGCTTCCAAACTATGGCTACACCTTC; D: .; size: once; J: TRBJ1-2; V: TRBV28
CDR3: CASSLAGGLPSYEQYF; DNA: TGTGCCAGCAGCTTAGCGGGGGGGTTGCCCTCCTACGAGCAGTACTTC; D: TRBD2; size: .; J: TRBJ2-7; V: TRBV7-9
CDR3: CASSTGQGMADTQYF; DNA: TGTGCCAGCAGCACGGGACAGGGGATGGCAGATACGCAGTATTTT; D: TRBD1; size: .; J: TRBJ2-3; V: TRBV5-5
CDR3: CASSIRDSKETQYF; DNA: TGTGCCAGCAGCATCCGGGACAGTAAAGAGACCCAGTACTTC; D: TRBD1; size: .; J: TRBJ2-5; V: TRBV13
CDR3: CASSFGQSNQPQHF; DNA: TGTGCCAGCAGTTTTGGCCAGTCCAATCAGCCCCAGCATTTT; D: .; size: .; J: TRBJ1-5; V: TRBV12-3/TRBV12-4
CDR3: CASGPAGGPETQYF; DNA: TGTGCCAGCGGGCCAGCGGGGGGGCCGGAGACCCAGTACTTC; D: TRBD2; size: few; J: TRBJ2-5; V: TRBV7-6
CDR3: CAISAGTGDYEQYF; DNA: TGTGCCATCAGTGCCGGGACAGGGGACTACGAGCAGTACTTC; D: TRBD1; size: .; J: TRBJ2-7; V: TRBV10-3